This T cell receptor beta chain was identified in a study of shared clonotypes between healthy human individuals. On the study more broadly: Donors were two women and a few men aged 18 to 49. The study, taken as a whole, reports: Shared clonotypes: about 5% naive CD4, approximately 3.4% naive CD8, 2% to 2.5% memory CD4, over 0.3% memory CD8. Represented diversity (both genetic and exposure-history) was limited by the small number of donors.

V was clipped by 2 bases and J by 0 bases, with 17 bases between them. This CDR3 has 18 amino acids. Germline-derived CDR1 and CDR2 are MNHNS and SASEGT. In the case of this clone: Its antigen is currently unknown.

Using immunoSEQ multiplex PCR, the repertoire was profiled, and TCRdb retains in-frame clones only, with some absent. The sample contains about 340,000 clones, 73% of which appear only once. The chain joins TRBV6-1 to TRBJ2-1; D not resolved. The receptor comes from a man between 25 and 39 years old in good health. The specimen sequenced was memory CD4+ T cells sorted from blood. Subset noted: CD45RA-negative fraction. The CDR3 spells CASSEFPRAASSYNEQFF. The CDR3 coding sequence is TGTGCCAGCAGTGAATTCCCCCGTGCAGCGAGCTCCTACAATGAGCAGTTCTTC.